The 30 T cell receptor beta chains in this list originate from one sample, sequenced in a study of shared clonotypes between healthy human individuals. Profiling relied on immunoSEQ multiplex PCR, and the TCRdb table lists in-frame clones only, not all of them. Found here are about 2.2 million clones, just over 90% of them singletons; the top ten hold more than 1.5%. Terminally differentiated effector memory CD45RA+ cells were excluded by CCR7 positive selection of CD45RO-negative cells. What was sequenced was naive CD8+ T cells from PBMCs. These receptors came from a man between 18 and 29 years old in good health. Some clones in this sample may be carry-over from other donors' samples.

CDR3 protein: CASSVQGGNQETQYF. CDR3 coding DNA: TGTGCCAGCAGCGTACAAGGCGGGAACCAAGAGACCCAGTACTTC. The genes are TRBV9 and TRBJ2-5; a possible D gene is TRBD2 (6 bases). The germline V and J ends were trimmed by 1 base and 0 bases, with 10 bases remaining between them. Germline V gene data show CDR1 as SGDLS and CDR2 as YYNGEE. The CDR3 covers 15 residues.

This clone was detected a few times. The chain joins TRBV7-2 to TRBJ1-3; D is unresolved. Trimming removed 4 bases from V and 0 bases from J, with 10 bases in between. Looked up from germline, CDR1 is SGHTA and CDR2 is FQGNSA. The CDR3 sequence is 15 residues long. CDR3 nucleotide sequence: TGTGCCAGCAGCTCCGGGGTTTACTCTGGAAACACCATATATTTT. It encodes CASSSGVYSGNTIYF.

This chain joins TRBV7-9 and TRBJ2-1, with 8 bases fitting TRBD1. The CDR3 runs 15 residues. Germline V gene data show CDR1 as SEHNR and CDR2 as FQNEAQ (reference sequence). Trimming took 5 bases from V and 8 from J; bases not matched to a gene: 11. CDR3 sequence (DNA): TGTGCCAGCAGCGTACCGGACAGGGCGGCTGATGAGCAGTTCTTC. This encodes CASSVPDRAADEQFF.

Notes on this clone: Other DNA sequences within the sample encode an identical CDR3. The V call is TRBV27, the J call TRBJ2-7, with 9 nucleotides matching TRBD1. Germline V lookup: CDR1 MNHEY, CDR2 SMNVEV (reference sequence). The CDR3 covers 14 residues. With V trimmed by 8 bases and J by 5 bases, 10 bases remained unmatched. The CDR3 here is CASRIRDRVHEQYF. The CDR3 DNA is TGTGCCAGCCGAATCCGGGACAGGGTCCACGAGCAGTACTTC.

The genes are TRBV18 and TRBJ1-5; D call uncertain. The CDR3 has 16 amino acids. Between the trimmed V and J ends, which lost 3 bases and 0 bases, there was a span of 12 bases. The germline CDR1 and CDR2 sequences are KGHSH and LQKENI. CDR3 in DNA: TGTGCCAGCTCACCCGACAAGAAGAATAGCAATCAGCCCCAGCATTTT. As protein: CASSPDKKNSNQPQHF.

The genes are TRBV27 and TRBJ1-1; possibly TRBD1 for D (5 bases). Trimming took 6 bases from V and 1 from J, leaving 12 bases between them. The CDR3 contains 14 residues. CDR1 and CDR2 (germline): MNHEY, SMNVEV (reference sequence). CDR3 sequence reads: CASRHQGTNTEAFF. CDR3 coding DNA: TGTGCCAGCAGGCATCAGGGTACGAACACTGAAGCTTTCTTT.

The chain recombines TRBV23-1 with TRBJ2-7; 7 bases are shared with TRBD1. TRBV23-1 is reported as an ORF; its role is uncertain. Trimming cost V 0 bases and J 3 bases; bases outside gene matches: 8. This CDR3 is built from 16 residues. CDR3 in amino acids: CASSQSRRQGVYEQYF. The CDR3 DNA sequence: TGCGCCAGCAGTCAATCGAGGAGACAGGGTGTCTACGAGCAGTACTTC.

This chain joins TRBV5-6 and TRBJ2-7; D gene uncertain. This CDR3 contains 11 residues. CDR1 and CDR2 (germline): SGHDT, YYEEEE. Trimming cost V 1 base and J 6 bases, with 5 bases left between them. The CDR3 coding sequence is TGTGCCAGCAGCTTGTCTCTCGAGCAGTACTTC. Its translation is CASSLSLEQYF.

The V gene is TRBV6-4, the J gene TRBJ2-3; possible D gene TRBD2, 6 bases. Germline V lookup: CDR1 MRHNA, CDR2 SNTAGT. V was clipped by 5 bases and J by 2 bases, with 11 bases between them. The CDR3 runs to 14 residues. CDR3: CASSTAGTTDTQYF. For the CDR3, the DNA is TGTGCCAGCAGTACCGCGGGGACCACAGATACGCAGTATTTT.

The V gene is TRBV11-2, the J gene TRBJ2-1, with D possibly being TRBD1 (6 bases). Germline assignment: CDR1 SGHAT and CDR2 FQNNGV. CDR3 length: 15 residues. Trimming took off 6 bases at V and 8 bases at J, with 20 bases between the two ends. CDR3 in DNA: TGTGCCAGCAGTCCCCCCAGGGGACCCTCGTATGAGCAGTTCTTC. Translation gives CASSPPRGPSYEQFF.

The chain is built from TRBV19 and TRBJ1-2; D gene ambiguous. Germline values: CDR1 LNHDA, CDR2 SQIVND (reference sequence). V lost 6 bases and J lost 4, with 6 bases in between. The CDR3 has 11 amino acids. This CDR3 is CASRSLYGYTF. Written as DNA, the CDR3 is TGTGCCAGTAGGAGCCTCTATGGCTACACCTTC. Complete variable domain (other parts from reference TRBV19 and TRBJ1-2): DGGITQSPKYLFRKEGQNVTLSCEQNLNHDAMYWYRQDPGQGLRLIYYSQIVNDFQKGDIAEGYSVSREKKESFPLTVTSAQKNPTAFYLCASRSLYGYTFGSGTRLTVV.

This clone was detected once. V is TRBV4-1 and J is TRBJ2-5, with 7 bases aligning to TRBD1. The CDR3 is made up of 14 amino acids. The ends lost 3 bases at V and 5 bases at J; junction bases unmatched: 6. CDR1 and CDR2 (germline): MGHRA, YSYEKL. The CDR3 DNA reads TGCGCCAGCAGCCAGCCACAGGGGTCGGAGACCCAGTACTTC. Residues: CASSQPQGSETQYF.

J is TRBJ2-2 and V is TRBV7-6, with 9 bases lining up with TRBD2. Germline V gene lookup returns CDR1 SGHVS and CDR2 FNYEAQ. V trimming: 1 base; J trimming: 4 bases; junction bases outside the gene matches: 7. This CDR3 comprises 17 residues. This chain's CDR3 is CASSLGGSGSTTGELFF. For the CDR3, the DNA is TGTGCCAGCAGCTTAGGAGGTAGCGGGAGCACCACCGGGGAGCTGTTTTTT.

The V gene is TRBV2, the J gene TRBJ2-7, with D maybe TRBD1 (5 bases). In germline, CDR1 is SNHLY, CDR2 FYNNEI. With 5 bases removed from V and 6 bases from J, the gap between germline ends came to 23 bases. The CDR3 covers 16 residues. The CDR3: CASSFYRGSPTGEQYF. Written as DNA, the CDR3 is TGTGCCAGCAGTTTTTATCGTGGATCCCCCACAGGCGAGCAGTACTTC. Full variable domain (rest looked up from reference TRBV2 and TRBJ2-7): EPEVTQTPSHQVTQMGQEVILRCVPISNHLYFYWYRQILGQKVEFLVSFYNNEISEKSEIFDDQFSVERPDGSNFTLKIRSTKLEDSAMYFCASSFYRGSPTGEQYFGPGTRLTVT.

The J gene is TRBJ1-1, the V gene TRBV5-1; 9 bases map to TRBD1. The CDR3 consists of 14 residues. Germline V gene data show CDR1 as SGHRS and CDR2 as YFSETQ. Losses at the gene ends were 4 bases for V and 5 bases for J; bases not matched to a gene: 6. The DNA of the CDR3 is TGCGCCAGCAGCCCGAAGACAGGGGGTACTGAAGCTTTCTTT. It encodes CASSPKTGGTEAFF. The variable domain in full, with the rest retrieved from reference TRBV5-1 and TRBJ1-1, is KAGVTQTPRYLIKTRGQQVTLSCSPISGHRSVSWYQQTPGQGLQFLFEYFSETQRNKGNFPGRFSGRQFSNSRSEMNVSTLELGDSALYLCASSPKTGGTEAFFGQGTRLTVV.

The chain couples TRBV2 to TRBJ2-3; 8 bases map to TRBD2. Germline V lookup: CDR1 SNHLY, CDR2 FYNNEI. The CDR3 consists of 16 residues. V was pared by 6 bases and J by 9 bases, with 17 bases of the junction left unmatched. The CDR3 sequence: CASRRKGGLGGETQYF. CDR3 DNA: TGTGCCAGCAGACGGAAGGGGGGACTAGGAGGTGAGACGCAGTATTTT.

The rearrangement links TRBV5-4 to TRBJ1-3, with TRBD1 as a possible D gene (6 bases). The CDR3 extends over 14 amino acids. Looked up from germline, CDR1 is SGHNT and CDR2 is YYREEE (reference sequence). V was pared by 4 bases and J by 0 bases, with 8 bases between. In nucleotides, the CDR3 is TGTGCCAGCAGCGCCAGGGGCTCTGGAAACACCATATATTTT. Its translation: CASSARGSGNTIYF.

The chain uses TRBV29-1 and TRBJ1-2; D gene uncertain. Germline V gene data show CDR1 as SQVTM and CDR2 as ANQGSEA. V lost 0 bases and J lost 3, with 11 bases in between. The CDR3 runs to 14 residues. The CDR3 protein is CSVEDPGDDYGYTF. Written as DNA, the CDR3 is TGCAGCGTTGAAGATCCCGGGGATGACTATGGCTACACCTTC.

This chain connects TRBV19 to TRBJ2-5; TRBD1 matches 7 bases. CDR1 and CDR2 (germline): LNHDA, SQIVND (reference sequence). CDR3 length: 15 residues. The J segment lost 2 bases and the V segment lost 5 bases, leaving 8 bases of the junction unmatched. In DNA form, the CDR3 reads TGTGCCAGTAGTGCTCGGGACAGTTATCAAGAGACCCAGTACTTC. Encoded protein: CASSARDSYQETQYF.

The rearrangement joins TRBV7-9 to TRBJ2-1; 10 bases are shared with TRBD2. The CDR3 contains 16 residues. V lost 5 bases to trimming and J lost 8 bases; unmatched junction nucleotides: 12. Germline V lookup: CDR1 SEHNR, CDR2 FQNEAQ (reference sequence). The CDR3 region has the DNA TGTGCCAGCAGCAATGGAGCGGGAGGGCCGGTCTATGAGCAGTTCTTC. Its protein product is CASSNGAGGPVYEQFF.

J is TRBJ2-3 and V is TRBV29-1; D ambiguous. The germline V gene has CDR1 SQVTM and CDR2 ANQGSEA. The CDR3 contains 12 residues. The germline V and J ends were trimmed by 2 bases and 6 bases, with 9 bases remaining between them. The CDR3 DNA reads TGCAGCGTTGAACAGCCCATCGATACGCAGTATTTT. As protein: CSVEQPIDTQYF.

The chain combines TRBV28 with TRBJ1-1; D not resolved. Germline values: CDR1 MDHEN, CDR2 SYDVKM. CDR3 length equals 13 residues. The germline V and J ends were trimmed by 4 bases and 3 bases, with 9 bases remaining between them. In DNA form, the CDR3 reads TGTGCCAGCAGTTATGGGCCTTACACTGAAGCTTTCTTT. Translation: CASSYGPYTEAFF.

CDR3 DNA: TGTGCCGTCCAACTACAGGGATCCTACGAGCAGTACTTC. It is translated as CAVQLQGSYEQYF. The J gene is TRBJ2-7, the V gene TRBV10-3; possible D gene TRBD1, 6 bases. CDR1 and CDR2 (germline): ENHRY, SYGVKD. V was pared by 11 bases and J by 1 base, with 15 bases between. The CDR3 spans 13 residues.

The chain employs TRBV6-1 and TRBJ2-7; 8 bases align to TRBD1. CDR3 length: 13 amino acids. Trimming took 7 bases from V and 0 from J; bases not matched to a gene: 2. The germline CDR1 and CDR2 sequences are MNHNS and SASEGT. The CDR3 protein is CASTGQGSYEQYF. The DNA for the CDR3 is TGTGCCAGCACTGGACAGGGCTCCTACGAGCAGTACTTC.

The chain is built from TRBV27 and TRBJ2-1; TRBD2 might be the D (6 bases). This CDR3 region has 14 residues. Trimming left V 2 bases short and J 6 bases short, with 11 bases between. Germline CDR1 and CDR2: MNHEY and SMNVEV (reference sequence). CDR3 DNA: TGTGCCAGCAGTTTAATTTGGGGGGTCAATGAGCAGTTCTTC. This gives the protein CASSLIWGVNEQFF.

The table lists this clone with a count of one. CDR3 coding DNA: TGTGCCAGCAGTCTTCGACAGGGACTCGCGGGAAACACCATATATTTT. Translating gives CASSLRQGLAGNTIYF. J is TRBJ1-3 and V is TRBV27, with 7 bases that match TRBD1. V lost 5 bases to trimming and J lost 4 bases; unmatched junction nucleotides: 11. CDR1 and CDR2 (germline): MNHEY, SMNVEV (reference sequence). The CDR3 runs 16 residues.

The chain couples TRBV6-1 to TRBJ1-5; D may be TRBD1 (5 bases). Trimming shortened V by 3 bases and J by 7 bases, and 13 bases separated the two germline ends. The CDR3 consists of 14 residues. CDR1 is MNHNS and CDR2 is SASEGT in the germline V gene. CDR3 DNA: TGTGCCAGCAGTGACCCCGGGCCAGGGCAGCCCCAGCATTTT. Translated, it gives CASSDPGPGQPQHF.

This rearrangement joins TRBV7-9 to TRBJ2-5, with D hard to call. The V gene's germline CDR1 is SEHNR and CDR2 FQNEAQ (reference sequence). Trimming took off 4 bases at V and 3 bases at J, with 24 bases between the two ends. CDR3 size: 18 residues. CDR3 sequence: CASSSRPEISGVKETQYF. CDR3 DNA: TGTGCCAGCAGCTCCCGACCGGAGATCTCGGGCGTTAAAGAGACCCAGTACTTC.

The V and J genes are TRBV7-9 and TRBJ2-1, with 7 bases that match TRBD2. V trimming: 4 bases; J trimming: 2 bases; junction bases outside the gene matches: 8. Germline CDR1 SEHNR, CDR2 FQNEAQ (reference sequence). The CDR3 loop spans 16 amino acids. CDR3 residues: CASSSSQLAPYNEQFF. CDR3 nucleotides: TGTGCCAGCAGCTCTTCTCAACTAGCGCCCTACAATGAGCAGTTCTTC.

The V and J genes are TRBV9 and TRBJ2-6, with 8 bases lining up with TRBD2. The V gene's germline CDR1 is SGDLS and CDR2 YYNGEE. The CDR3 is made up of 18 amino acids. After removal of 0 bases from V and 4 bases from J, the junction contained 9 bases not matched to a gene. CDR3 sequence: CASSVVLAVRGGANVLTF. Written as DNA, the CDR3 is TGTGCCAGCAGCGTAGTACTAGCGGTCAGAGGAGGGGCCAACGTCCTGACTTTC. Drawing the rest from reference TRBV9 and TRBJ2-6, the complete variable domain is DSGVTQTPKHLITATGQRVTLRCSPRSGDLSVYWYQQSLDQGLQFLIQYYNGEERAKGNILERFSAQQFPDLHSELNLSSLELGDSALYFCASSVVLAVRGGANVLTFGAGSRLTVL.